This TCR beta chain was sequenced during a study of T cell responses to AZD1222 COVID-19 vaccine (dated by TCRdb to 2020 to 2023). For context, the study as a whole: AZD1222 recipients given second doses at about 4 weeks or at about 12 weeks were pooled, since spike-specific TCR depth and breadth were not found to differ between the two schedules. A total of approximately 240 trial participants underwent TCR sequencing, of whom some 210 received two doses of AZD1222 and about 26 received two doses of the MenACWY control vaccine. Trial participants were enrolled into age subgroups of 18-55, 56-69 and 70-plus years, which contained 148, 28 and 57 TCR-sequenced participants, respectively.

Reading the label with the study, this specimen's time point is: baseline before first vaccination. Vaccinee samples came from UK trials COV001 and COV002, including a single-blind randomized controlled phase 2/3 trial of AZD1222 (ChAdOx1 nCoV-19) in healthy adults. For TCRbeta chain sequencing, PBMC samples from trial participants were taken at day 0 and at day 28 after the second dose. Comments on this clone: Its cognate antigen has yet to be identified. No base qualities exist here, and no much larger clone lies one base off it.

V ends up 4 bases short and J 2 bases short, with an unmatched junction base count of 4. Per the germline V gene, KGHSY is the CDR1 and FQNENV is the CDR2. There are 14 amino acids in the CDR3, from cysteine to phenylalanine inclusive. The retained sequence is limited to the CDR3, 42 bases, with the frame set at the first base. The CDR3 regions of human TCRbeta chains were analyzed by immunosequencing. As for the authors' bioinformatics: Repertoire TCRs were checked for matches against a reference library of SARS-CoV-2-specific TCRs that had been generated using the MIRA antigen-specificity platform. Breadth was defined as the fraction of unique TCRs that were SARS-CoV-2-associated, and depth was defined as the fraction of total T cells that were SARS-CoV-2-associated. Using the MIRA data, each spike-specific TCR was mapped to the spike region that the TCR reacts to and placed in a CD4 or CD8 class. Log10-transformed breadth and depth values were compared by one-way ANOVA with Sidak's multiple comparisons tests. As stored in TCRdb, this immuneACCESS dataset retains in-frame rearrangements with V and J assigned. A fraction of the clones does not appear; measured against another copy, unresolved V genes explain less than half of the discrepancy, and the remainder lacks a known reason. The V and J calls and clone size were taken over from that table, and D and trimming were inferred from the DNA. The table for this sample lists approximately 150,000 clones; roughly 92% of them were counted only once. The biggest ten clones account for 2.6% of the sample.

Overall study outcomes, separate from this receptor: In the small 56-69-year group, the increase in depth fell short of significance, most likely because of low power. Because no samples from the day 14 peak response were available, repertoires could be characterized only after the peak T cell response. A significant rise in spike-specific TCR breadth and depth was observed after two AZD1222 doses relative to day 0 and relative to MenACWY recipients. The whole spike protein was spanned by vaccine-associated CD4 TCRs, and dominant responses were seen in regions 160-218 and 743-854. Epitopes outside the regions mutated in the B.1.351 and B.1.1.7 variants were reportedly recognized by nearly half of the unique spike-specific TCRs. Only five to seven AZD1222 recipients were SARS-CoV-2 seropositive at baseline, limiting conclusions about previously exposed vaccinees. Most participants were white British and females outnumbered males, and the authors suggested that clonal diversity may have been underestimated.

The clonotype was recovered from an adult in good health. The sequencing here drew on peripheral blood, taken on day 0 of AZD1222 vaccination. The chain joins TRBV16 to TRBJ2-7; TRBD2 fits 8 bases in the junction. Read as DNA, the sequence is TGTGCCAGCAGCCCGGGGGGGCGAACCTACGAGCAGTACTTC. It translates as CASSPGGRTYEQYF.